The clone carrying this TCR beta chain was recorded many times. Per the germline V gene, CDR1 is SGHTA and CDR2 is FQGNSA. The CDR3 contains 14 residues. Trimming pared 1 base from V and 1 base from J, leaving 7 bases between. The data were obtained in a study of T-cell reconstitution after alpha-beta-depleted transplantation in children. TCRbeta library construction was performed incorporating unique molecular identifiers. Each CDR3 protein is one row after TCRdb ran MiXCR on the PCR reads. The sample has 600,000 to 700,000 distinct CDR3 sequences, over 10% seen once. The TCR sequence derives from a girl aged 2-10 years with congenital amegakaryocytic thrombocytopenia, due to receive a stem cell transplant. The specimen comprised PBMCs, sampled before TCRalphabeta/CD19-depleted stem cell transplant. The chain uses TRBV7-2 and TRBJ2-5; D remains ambiguous. The CDR3 loop is CASSLVILQETQYF. For the CDR3, the DNA is TGTGCCAGCAGCTTAGTGATACTCCAAGAGACCCAGTACTTC.